The next 8 T cell receptor beta chains were all read from a single sample in a study of T cell responses to AZD1222 COVID-19 vaccine. Sequenced by immunoSEQ multiplex PCR; TCRdb stores in-frame clones only, minus some. The table has 110,000 to 150,000 clones, about nine tenths seen once. Sequences were derived from peripheral blood, sampled on day 0 of AZD1222 vaccination. These receptors all stem from an adult in good health.

The chain uses TRBV28 and TRBJ1-4, with 8 nucleotides matching TRBD1. J lost 6 bases, V lost 0 bases, and 0 bases had no gene match. Germline loops: CDR1 MDHEN, CDR2 SYDVKM. This CDR3 contains 14 residues. As DNA, the CDR3 is TGTGCCAGCAGTTTATGGGACAGGGATGAAAAACTGTTTTTT. The encoded protein is CASSLWDRDEKLFF.

This chain uses TRBV5-1 with TRBJ2-5; 7 nucleotides align to TRBD1. In germline, CDR1 is SGHRS, CDR2 YFSETQ. The CDR3 runs 15 residues. J gave up 4 bases and V 4 bases, and 10 bases lay outside the gene matches. The CDR3 DNA follows: TGCGCCAGCAGCGTAATCCGGGCAGGGGGAGAGACCCAGTACTTC. This translates into CASSVIRAGGETQYF.

J is TRBJ1-1 and V is TRBV18; possibly TRBD1 for D (6 bases). V was shortened by 4 bases and J by 7 bases, with 22 bases between the two germline ends. This CDR3 spans 16 amino acids. Germline-derived CDR1 and CDR2 are KGHSH and LQKENI. CDR3 sequence: CASSLTVGAGDIEAFF. The CDR3 DNA reads TGTGCCAGCTCACTCACCGTGGGGGCAGGGGACATTGAAGCTTTCTTT.

The chain carries TRBV6-6 and TRBJ1-4; 10 nucleotides agree with TRBD1. Trimming removed 6 bases from V and 8 bases from J; junction bases left unmatched: 6. CDR3 length equals 14 residues. Germline loops: CDR1 MNHNY, CDR2 SVGAGI (reference sequence). In DNA form, the CDR3 reads TGTGCCAGCAGGACGACAGGGGGCAACGAAAAACTGTTTTTT. Amino acids: CASRTTGGNEKLFF.

This CDR3 reads CASSLLPGQGNTEAFF. As DNA, the CDR3 is TGTGCCAGCAGTTTACTCCCCGGACAGGGAAACACTGAAGCTTTCTTT. The chain joins TRBV28 to TRBJ1-1; 8 positions match TRBD1. CDR3 length: 16 residues. V lost 2 bases, J lost 2 bases, and 7 bases stayed unmatched. Germline CDR1 MDHEN, CDR2 SYDVKM.

The chain joins TRBV3-1 (or the pseudogene TRBV3-2) to TRBJ2-3; 13 bases align to TRBD2. With V trimmed by 2 bases and J by 5 bases, 10 bases remained unmatched. From germline, CDR1 is LGHDT and CDR2 YNNKEL (reference sequence). This CDR3 is 18 amino acids long. The CDR3 nucleotides are TGTGCCAGCAGCCAAACCTCTGGGACTAGCGGGACGGGAGATACGCAGTATTTT. Translation gives CASSQTSGTSGTGDTQYF.

The V call is TRBV5-1, the J call TRBJ2-2; 9 bases match TRBD1. Germline CDR1 reads SGHRS; CDR2 reads YFSETQ. The CDR3 loop spans 16 amino acids. J gave up 4 bases and V 5 bases, and 9 bases lay outside the gene matches. In nucleotides, the CDR3 is TGCGCCAGCAGTTTTACCGGGACAGGGACCACCGGGGAGCTGTTTTTT. It yields the protein CASSFTGTGTTGELFF.

The chain links TRBV19 to TRBJ1-1; no definite D call. V was trimmed by 5 bases and J by 0 bases, leaving 7 bases between them. Per germline, CDR1 LNHDA and CDR2 SQIVND (reference sequence). The length of the CDR3 is 13 residues. The chain's CDR3 is CASSVHLNTEAFF. In DNA form, the CDR3 reads TGTGCCAGTAGTGTGCATCTGAACACTGAAGCTTTCTTT.